The 22 T cell receptor beta chains in this list originate from one sample, sequenced in a study of blood T cell repertoires in COVID-19. Assay used: immunoSEQ multiplex PCR; TCRdb lists only in-frame clones, some missing. The profile shows around 200,000 clones, roughly four fifths of them singletons. The sequenced sample was peripheral blood. The receptors shown here come from a human donor in a cohort sampled during active COVID-19.

The rearrangement joins TRBV19 to TRBJ2-7; no clear D. CDR3 length equals 14 residues. Trimming removed 6 bases at V and 7 bases at J, with 19 bases between. Germline V gene sequence: CDR1 LNHDA, CDR2 SQIVND (reference sequence). CDR3: CASSPRSNTLEQYF. The DNA of the CDR3 is TGTGCCAGTAGCCCGAGATCAAATACTCTGGAGCAGTACTTC.

The J gene is TRBJ1-2, the V gene TRBV4-2; no clear D. The CDR3 spans 14 residues. V gave up 0 bases and J gave up 1 base, with 6 bases separating them. Germline CDR1 and CDR2: LGHNA and YNFKEQ. CDR3 sequence (DNA): TGTGCCAGCAGCCAAGATCCCAGTAACTATGGCTACACCTTC. The encoded protein is CASSQDPSNYGYTF.

The chain recombines TRBV7-8 with TRBJ1-1; D is uncertain. Deletions cut 3 bases from V and 0 bases from J, with 8 bases between. Germline loops: CDR1 SGHVS, CDR2 FQNEAQ. This CDR3 comprises 14 residues. The DNA for the CDR3 is TGTGCCAGCAGCTTTAGAACCATGAACACTGAAGCTTTCTTT. It specifies CASSFRTMNTEAFF.

The chain has TRBV11-2 and TRBJ1-4; TRBD1 aligns across 8 bases. This CDR3 region has 17 residues. CDR1 and CDR2 from the germline V gene are SGHAT and FQNNGV. V lost 0 bases to trimming and J lost 5 bases; unmatched junction nucleotides: 8. In nucleotides, the CDR3 is TGTGCCAGCAGCTTAGAATGGGCAGGGGGCACCAATGAAAAACTGTTTTTT. Its protein is CASSLEWAGGTNEKLFF.

V and J are TRBV29-1 and TRBJ1-1; possible D gene TRBD1, 5 bases. Germline-derived CDR1 and CDR2 are SQVTM and ANQGSEA. CDR3 size: 13 residues. Trimming left V 5 bases short and J 5 bases short, with 15 bases between. CDR3 nucleotide sequence: TGCAGCGTTCTGATCGACGGGGGGACTGAAGCTTTCTTT. It specifies CSVLIDGGTEAFF.

This chain joins TRBV9 and TRBJ1-1; the match to TRBD1 covers 10 bases. This CDR3 is built from 14 residues. The trim removed 3 bases at V and 7 bases at J, leaving 6 bases unmatched. The germline CDR1 and CDR2 sequences are SGDLS and YYNGEE. The CDR3 sequence: CASSAGTGEVEAFF. The CDR3 DNA reads TGTGCCAGCAGCGCCGGGACAGGGGAAGTTGAAGCTTTCTTT.

This chain uses TRBV30 with TRBJ1-4; 9 bases match TRBD1. The CDR3 spans 16 residues. CDR1 GTSNPN and CDR2 SVGIG come from the germline V gene (reference sequence). V gave up 0 bases and J gave up 8 bases; unmatched junction bases: 10. CDR3 DNA: TGTGCCTGGAGTGTACCCACAGGGGGCACCATCGAAAAACTGTTTTTT. It encodes CAWSVPTGGTIEKLFF.

This clone came up once. This chain joins TRBV11-2 and TRBJ2-7, with D perhaps matching TRBD2 (6 bases). This CDR3 contains 15 residues. Trimming cost V 5 bases and J 5 bases, with 19 bases left between them. Germline V gene data show CDR1 as SGHAT and CDR2 as FQNNGV. The CDR3 sequence: CASSRHPRLENEQYF. In DNA form, the CDR3 reads TGTGCCAGCAGCCGCCATCCGCGACTAGAGAACGAGCAGTACTTC.

This chain joins TRBV7-6 and TRBJ2-7, with D perhaps matching TRBD1 (5 bases). The CDR3 sequence is 15 residues long. Trimming pared 5 bases from V and 0 bases from J, leaving 14 bases between. Germline loops: CDR1 SGHVS, CDR2 FNYEAQ. As DNA, the CDR3 is TGTGCCAGCAGCCAAGTGGCAGGGTCCTCCTACGAGCAGTACTTC. Its protein is CASSQVAGSSYEQYF. Based on the CDR3 plus reference TRBV7-6 and TRBJ2-7, the full variable domain is GAGVSQSPRYKVTKRGQDVALRCDPISGHVSLYWYRQALGQGPEFLTYFNYEAQQDKSGLPNDRFSAERPEGSISTLTIQRTEQRDSAMYRCASSQVAGSSYEQYFGPGTRLTVT.

This chain uses TRBV6-5 with TRBJ1-5; TRBD1 is a possible D gene (6 bases). Trimming took off 5 bases at V and 7 bases at J, with 9 bases between the two ends. Germline CDR1 is MNHEY and CDR2 is SVGAGI. There are 12 residues in the CDR3. The CDR3 nucleotides read TGTGCCAGCAGTACAACAGGGCAGCCCCAGCATTTT. This encodes CASSTTGQPQHF.

The chain employs TRBV2 and TRBJ2-2, with 11 bases matching TRBD1. CDR1 and CDR2 from the germline V gene are SNHLY and FYNNEI. The CDR3 spans 15 residues. Trimming removed 6 bases from V and 6 bases from J; junction bases left unmatched: 6. CDR3 nucleotide sequence: TGTGCCAGCAGCGGACAGGGGGCCGTTGCCGGGGAGCTGTTTTTT. The encoded protein is CASSGQGAVAGELFF.

Only a few counts were recorded for this clone. The chain links TRBV6-1 to TRBJ1-2, with 11 positions matching TRBD1. CDR1 is MNHNS and CDR2 is SASEGT in the germline V gene. The V and J ends lost 1 base and 4 bases, in that order; junction bases with no gene match: 5. The CDR3 has 16 amino acids. DNA for the CDR3: TGTGCCAGCAGTGAAGTGGACAGGGGGCCTATCTATGGCTACACCTTC. Amino acid sequence: CASSEVDRGPIYGYTF.

The chain links TRBV6-5 to TRBJ1-6, with 8 bases identical to TRBD1. The CDR3 loop spans 15 amino acids. Germline CDR1 MNHEY, CDR2 SVGAGI. The ends lost 6 bases at V and 5 bases at J; junction bases unmatched: 6. CDR3 loop: CASSRRGQDNSPLHF. DNA for the CDR3: TGTGCCAGCAGCCGCCGGGGACAGGATAATTCACCCCTCCACTTT.

There are a few counts of this clone. The gene calls are TRBV7-9 and TRBJ1-1; D unresolved. V was trimmed by 5 bases and J by 1 base, leaving 11 bases between them. CDR1 is SEHNR and CDR2 is FQNEAQ in the germline V gene (reference sequence). CDR3 size: 14 residues. CDR3 nucleotide sequence: TGTGCCAGCAGCACAAGACACTCGAACACTGAAGCTTTCTTT. Translating it yields CASSTRHSNTEAFF.

The chain carries TRBV13 and TRBJ1-2, with 7 bases that match TRBD1. V lost 5 bases to trimming and J lost 4 bases; unmatched junction nucleotides: 7. From germline, CDR1 is PRHDT and CDR2 FYEKMQ (reference sequence). This CDR3 is built from 14 residues. CDR3 in amino acids: CASSPTGTAYGYTF. CDR3 DNA sequence: TGTGCCAGCAGCCCCACCGGGACAGCCTATGGCTACACCTTC.

The CDR3 here is CATRSDRDHYGYTF. The CDR3 DNA follows: TGTGCCACTAGATCCGACAGGGACCACTATGGCTACACCTTC. This chain uses TRBV2 with TRBJ1-2, with 7 bases that match TRBD1. Per germline, CDR1 SNHLY and CDR2 FYNNEI. V shed 10 bases, J shed 3 bases, and the junction held 11 bases outside the gene matches. CDR3 length: 14 amino acids. Full variable domain (rest looked up from reference TRBV2 and TRBJ1-2): EPEVTQTPSHQVTQMGQEVILRCVPISNHLYFYWYRQILGQKVEFLVSFYNNEISEKSEIFDDQFSVERPDGSNFTLKIRSTKLEDSAMYFCATRSDRDHYGYTFGSGTRLTVV.

This sequence joins TRBV5-4 and TRBJ2-7, with 11 positions matching TRBD1. Looked up from germline, CDR1 is SGHNT and CDR2 is YYREEE (reference sequence). This CDR3 spans 15 amino acids. Trimming removed 4 bases from V and 5 bases from J; junction bases left unmatched: 8. CDR3 sequence: CASSTRTGGFDEQYF. In nucleotides, the CDR3 is TGTGCCAGCAGCACCCGGACAGGGGGCTTCGACGAGCAGTACTTC.

The gene calls are TRBV5-4 and TRBJ2-6; D is perhaps TRBD1 (5 bases). Germline CDR1 reads SGHNT; CDR2 reads YYREEE (reference sequence). V lost 1 base and J 6 bases, leaving 11 bases between the germline ends. CDR3 size: 15 residues. Written as DNA, the CDR3 is TGTGCCAGCAGCTTGTTGGGGCTAGAGGCCAACGTCCTGACTTTC. This gives the protein CASSLLGLEANVLTF.

This clone was counted a single time. The chain recombines TRBV19 with TRBJ2-7; 10 bases match TRBD1. The CDR3 has 15 amino acids. Germline values: CDR1 LNHDA, CDR2 SQIVND (reference sequence). Unmatched junction bases numbered 5, after V lost 6 bases and J lost 0 bases. The DNA of the CDR3 is TGTGCCAGTAGAGACCGGGACAGGGGCTCCTACGAGCAGTACTTC. This sequence encodes CASRDRDRGSYEQYF.

The V call is TRBV11-2, the J call TRBJ2-2; maybe TRBD1 (6 bases). From germline, CDR1 is SGHAT and CDR2 FQNNGV. CDR3 size: 18 residues. V lost 4 bases and J lost 5, with 23 bases in between. The CDR3 nucleotides are TGTGCCAGCAGCTCGGGCAAGGGGGTTGTCTTCCCTACCGGGGAGCTGTTTTTT. Translated: CASSSGKGVVFPTGELFF.

The CDR3 sequence: CASSLTSDSYEQYF. In DNA, the CDR3 is TGTGCCAGCAGCTTGACTAGCGACTCCTACGAGCAGTACTTC. This chain connects TRBV7-2 to TRBJ2-7; 8 nucleotides align to TRBD2. The CDR3 is made up of 14 amino acids. V trimming: 3 bases; J trimming: 0 bases; junction bases outside the gene matches: 1. Per the germline V gene, CDR1 is SGHTA and CDR2 is FQGNSA. Using reference TRBV7-2 and TRBJ2-7 for the parts outside the CDR3, the full variable domain is GAGVSQSPSNKVTEKGKDVELRCDPISGHTALYWYRQSLGQGLEFLIYFQGNSAPDKSGLPSDRFSAERTGGSVSTLTIQRTQQEDSAVYLCASSLTSDSYEQYFGPGTRLTVT.

The V and J genes are TRBV3-1 (or the pseudogene TRBV3-2) and TRBJ1-6, with D possibly matching TRBD1 (6 bases). Germline CDR1 LGHDT, CDR2 YNNKEL (reference sequence). The CDR3 length is 15 residues. V was pared by 3 bases and J by 6 bases, with 12 bases between. The CDR3 here is CASSQGHLRNSPLHF. The CDR3 DNA reads as TGTGCCAGCAGCCAGGGACACCTTCGTAATTCACCCCTCCACTTT.